The T cell receptor (beta chain) described here comes from a study of blood T cell repertoires in COVID-19 (dated by TCRdb to 2019 to 2021). A note on the overall study: Samples covering the acute and convalescent phases of COVID-19 were provided by collaborators in the United States, Italy and Spain. Subjects who had been exposed to COVID-19, were actively infected with it, or had recovered from it provided the deeply sampled blood TCRbeta repertoires that made up the dataset. The samples were drawn from the first 160 participants of the ongoing ImmuneRACE study and from some 1,300 subjects provided by 6 global collaborators. The material from the prospective study consisted of cDNA or gDNA derived from T cells, B-cell-depleted T cells, or PBMCs. Nearly every sample came with metadata listing a de-identified subject ID, COVID-19 status, age in years and sex. Where available, HLA class I and class II types were taken from metadata supplied by the sample provider and were not determined by assay-based typing. The repertoires were released in a freely available public database intended as a resource for research on the immune response to SARS-CoV-2.

The immunoSEQ Assay, a bias-controlled multiplex PCR, was used to amplify TCRbeta CDR3 regions from genomic DNA. As for how the authors treated the data: The number of nucleated cells in each sample was estimated from the amplification of reference gene primers within the assay. To quantify the absolute abundance of each unique TCRbeta CDR3 rearrangement, sequence reads were collapsed and filtered. For each sample, productive Simpson clonality was calculated by taking the square root of Simpson's diversity index across productive rearrangements. The table was pulled from immuneACCESS by TCRdb, which kept in-frame rearrangements only. Such tables lose some clones; where checked, under half of the loss comes from unresolved V genes, and the rest has no known cause. V and J calls and clone size are as listed in that table; D and trimming were resolved from the DNA. The sample includes tens of thousands of clones, with roughly 89% observed a single time. The ten largest clonotypes hold roughly 3.5% of the sample.

From its cysteine to its phenylalanine, the CDR3 spans 15 amino acids. Only the CDR3 DNA stays, 45 bases, in frame from base 1. According to the germline V gene, CDR1 reads WSHSY and CDR2 reads SAAADI. V loses 0 bases at its end and J loses 9 bases; junction bases beyond the gene matches: 5. Remarks on this clone: Its antigen specificity is not known. It has no much larger one-base neighbor in the sample; base qualities were not kept.

Collaborating institutions collected whole blood in K2EDTA tubes following their own protocols. For TCRbeta analysis, collaborators shipped samples as frozen whole blood, isolated PBMCs, or DNA extracted from either of those sample types. Results and caveats for the whole study, not just this receptor: The amount of clinical and demographic metadata varied by source and participant and was provided uncurated.

The receptor's source is a woman between 65 and 79 years old with acute or convalescent COVID-19. The sample consisted of peripheral blood. Recombination linked TRBV10-2 to TRBJ1-6; 7 of the junction bases match TRBD1. The DNA sequence is given as TGCGCCAGCAGTGAGTCGGGACAGTTAAGTTCACCCCTCCACTTT. Its coded protein is CASSESGQLSSPLHF.